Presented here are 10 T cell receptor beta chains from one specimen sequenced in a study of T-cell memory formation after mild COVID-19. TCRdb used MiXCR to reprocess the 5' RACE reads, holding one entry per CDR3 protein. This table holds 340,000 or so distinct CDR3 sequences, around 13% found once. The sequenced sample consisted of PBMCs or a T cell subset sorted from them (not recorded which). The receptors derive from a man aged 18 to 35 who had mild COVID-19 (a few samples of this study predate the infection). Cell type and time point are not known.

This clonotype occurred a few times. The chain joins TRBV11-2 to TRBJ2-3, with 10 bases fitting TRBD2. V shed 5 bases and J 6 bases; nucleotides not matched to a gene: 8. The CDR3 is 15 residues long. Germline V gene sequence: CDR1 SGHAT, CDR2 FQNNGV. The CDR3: CASSIAGGFADTQYF. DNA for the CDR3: TGTGCCAGCAGCATAGCGGGGGGATTCGCCGATACGCAGTATTTT.

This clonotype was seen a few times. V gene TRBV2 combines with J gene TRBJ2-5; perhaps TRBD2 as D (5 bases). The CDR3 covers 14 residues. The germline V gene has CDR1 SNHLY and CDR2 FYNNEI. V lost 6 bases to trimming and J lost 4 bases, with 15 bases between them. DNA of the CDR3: TGTGCCAGCAGAGATGGCCCAGCGGTAGAGACCCAGTACTTC. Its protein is CASRDGPAVETQYF.

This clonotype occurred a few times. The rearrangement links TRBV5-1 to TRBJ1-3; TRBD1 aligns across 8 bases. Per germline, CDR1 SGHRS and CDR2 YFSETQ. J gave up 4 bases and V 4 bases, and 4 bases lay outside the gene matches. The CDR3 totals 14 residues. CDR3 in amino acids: CASSPRGRGNTIYF. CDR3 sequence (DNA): TGCGCCAGCAGCCCCAGGGGGCGCGGAAACACCATATATTTT.

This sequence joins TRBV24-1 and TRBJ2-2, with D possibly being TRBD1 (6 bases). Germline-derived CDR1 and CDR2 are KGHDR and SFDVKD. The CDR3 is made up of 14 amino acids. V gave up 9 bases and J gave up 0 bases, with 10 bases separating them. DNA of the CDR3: TGTGCCACCGGGACACGAGCGAACACCGGGGAGCTGTTTTTT. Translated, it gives CATGTRANTGELFF.

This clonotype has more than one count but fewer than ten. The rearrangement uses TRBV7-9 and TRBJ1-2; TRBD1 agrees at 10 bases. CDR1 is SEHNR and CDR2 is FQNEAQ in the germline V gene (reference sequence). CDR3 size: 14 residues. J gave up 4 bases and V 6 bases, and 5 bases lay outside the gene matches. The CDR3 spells CASSQTGGAYGYTF. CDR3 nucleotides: TGTGCCAGCAGTCAGACAGGGGGCGCCTATGGCTACACCTTC.

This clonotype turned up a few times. CDR3 sequence reads: CASSLALRGGDEQFF. Here the CDR3 DNA reads TGTGCCAGCAGCTTAGCTTTGCGGGGGGGCGATGAGCAGTTCTTC. The chain uses TRBV7-8 and TRBJ2-1; 9 positions match TRBD2. The CDR3 consists of 15 residues. Germline values: CDR1 SGHVS, CDR2 FQNEAQ. J gave up 8 bases and V 0 bases, and 5 bases lay outside the gene matches.

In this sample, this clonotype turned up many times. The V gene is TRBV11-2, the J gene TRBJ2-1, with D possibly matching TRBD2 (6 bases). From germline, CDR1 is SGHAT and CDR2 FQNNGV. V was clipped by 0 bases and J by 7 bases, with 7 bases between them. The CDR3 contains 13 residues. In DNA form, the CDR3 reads TGTGCCAGCAGCTTAGACCTAGCGAATGAGCAGTTCTTC. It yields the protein CASSLDLANEQFF.

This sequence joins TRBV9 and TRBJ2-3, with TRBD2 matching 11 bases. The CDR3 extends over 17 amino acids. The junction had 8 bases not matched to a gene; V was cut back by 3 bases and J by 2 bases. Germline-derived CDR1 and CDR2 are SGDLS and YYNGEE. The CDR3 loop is CASSETSSGGYTDTQYF. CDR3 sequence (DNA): TGTGCCAGCAGCGAGACCTCTAGCGGGGGGTACACAGATACGCAGTATTTT.

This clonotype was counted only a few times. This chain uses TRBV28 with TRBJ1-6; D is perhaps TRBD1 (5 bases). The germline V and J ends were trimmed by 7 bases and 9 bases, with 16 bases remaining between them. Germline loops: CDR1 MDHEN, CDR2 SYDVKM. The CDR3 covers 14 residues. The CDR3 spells CASKGSSRGSPLHF. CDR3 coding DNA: TGTGCCAGCAAAGGATCGAGTAGGGGTTCACCCCTCCACTTT.

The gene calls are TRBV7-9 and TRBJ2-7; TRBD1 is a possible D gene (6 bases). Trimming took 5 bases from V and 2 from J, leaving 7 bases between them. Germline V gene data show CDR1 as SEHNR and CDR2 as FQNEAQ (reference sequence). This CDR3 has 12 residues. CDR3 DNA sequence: TGTGCCAGCAGCGGGACACCCTACGAGCAGTACGTC. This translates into CASSGTPYEQYV.